This T cell receptor (beta chain) comes out of a study of blood T cell repertoires in COVID-19. Study-level background: Samples came from the United States, Italy and Spain, spanning acute and convalescent COVID-19. The cDNA or gDNA used as material had been derived from T cells, B-cell-depleted T cells, or PBMCs.

Germline V CDR1 and CDR2: SGHKS, YYEKEE (reference sequence). J was trimmed by 4 bases and V by 5 bases; bases with no gene match: 6. CDR3 size: 14 residues. Authors' processing steps: The assay estimated nucleated cells by amplifying reference gene primers. Data came from immunoSEQ multiplex PCR; TCRdb stores just in-frame clones and leaves some out. V, J and clone size are those of that table, while D and trimming were read from the DNA. This table has 30,000 to 45,000 clones, over 70% appearing once. V and J are TRBV5-5 and TRBJ2-7; 10 bases fit TRBD2. Sequenced material: peripheral blood. This sequence was found in a man aged 80 or over with active or convalescent COVID-19. The CDR3 DNA reads as TGTGCCAGCAGAGCCGGGACTAGCGCGTACGAGCAGTACTTC. Its translation: CASRAGTSAYEQYF.